This TCR beta chain was profiled in a study of blood T cell repertoires in COVID-19. CDR1 is SGHNT, CDR2 YENEEA, per germline. V shed 1 base, J shed 4 bases, and the junction held 6 bases outside the gene matches. The CDR3 loop spans 15 amino acids. Before they entered the study, exposed participants had met a COVID-19 case within 2 weeks. This clone has just one count. TCRdb keeps only in-frame clones here, not all; method: immunoSEQ multiplex PCR. The repertoire holds hundreds of thousands of clones, with roughly 85% as singletons. This sequence originates from a man aged 35-49 years who had been exposed to COVID-19. The chain couples TRBV11-3 to TRBJ2-7; TRBD1 aligns across 8 bases. The specimen sequenced was PBMCs or T cells enriched from blood (not recorded which). The CDR3 loop is CASSLGTGKGYEQYF. As DNA, the CDR3 is TGTGCCAGCAGCTTAGGGACAGGGAAGGGGTACGAGCAGTACTTC.